Listed here are 8 T cell receptor beta chains from one sample, sequenced in a study of blood T cell repertoires in COVID-19. Profiled with immunoSEQ multiplex PCR; TCRdb holds only in-frame clones, not every one. This table holds approximately 70,000 clones, 88% found once. Material for sequencing was peripheral blood. Receptors originate from a human donor in a cohort sampled during active COVID-19.

This clone was found once. J is TRBJ1-1 and V is TRBV19; 7 nucleotides align to TRBD1. From germline, CDR1 is LNHDA and CDR2 SQIVND (reference sequence). The trim removed 5 bases at V and 4 bases at J, leaving 7 bases unmatched. The CDR3 has 14 amino acids. The CDR3 protein is CASSLDRAGTEAFF. DNA of the CDR3: TGTGCCAGTAGTCTTGACAGGGCCGGCACTGAAGCTTTCTTT.

This sequence joins TRBV5-1 and TRBJ2-1; 15 bases map to TRBD2. Germline assignment: CDR1 SGHRS and CDR2 YFSETQ. Losses at the gene ends were 3 bases for V and 9 bases for J; bases not matched to a gene: 10. There are 17 residues in the CDR3. CDR3 amino acids: CASSYTGLAGGSSEQFF. CDR3 nucleotides: TGCGCCAGCAGCTACACGGGACTAGCGGGAGGCAGTAGTGAGCAGTTCTTC.

The rearrangement links TRBV11-1 to TRBJ2-1, with TRBD1 as a possible D gene (5 bases). CDR1 and CDR2 from the germline V gene are SGHAT and FQDESV (reference sequence). V lost 2 bases, J lost 4 bases, and 6 bases lay in between. CDR3 length equals 13 residues. CDR3 region: CASSLYRYNEQFF. CDR3 nucleotides: TGTGCCAGCAGCTTATACAGGTACAATGAGCAGTTCTTC.

There are a few counts of this clone. The chain links TRBV24-1 to TRBJ1-1, with 7 bases fitting TRBD1. CDR3 length: 13 residues. V dropped 7 bases and J dropped 3; count of bases not matched to a gene: 4. CDR1 KGHDR and CDR2 SFDVKD come from the germline V gene. In DNA form, the CDR3 reads TGTGCCACCAGGAAGGGGGCGTACACTGAAGCTTTCTTT. Its translation: CATRKGAYTEAFF.

V is TRBV5-4 and J is TRBJ2-1; D gene unclear. Germline lookup yields CDR1 SGHNT and CDR2 YYREEE (reference sequence). The CDR3 totals 15 residues. V was shortened by 1 base and J by 5 bases, with 13 bases between the two germline ends. The CDR3 here is CASSLSPTLNNEQFF. CDR3 nucleotides: TGTGCCAGCAGCTTGTCGCCTACGCTAAACAATGAGCAGTTCTTC.

The chain recombines TRBV6-2 or TRBV6-3 with TRBJ2-7; 13 positions match TRBD2. With 2 bases clipped from V and 4 bases from J, the junction kept 2 bases outside the gene matches. Germline loops: CDR1 MNHEY, CDR2 SVGEGT. This CDR3 region has 15 residues. CDR3 residues: CASSYKTSGRYEQYF. CDR3 in DNA: TGTGCCAGCAGTTACAAGACTAGCGGGAGGTACGAGCAGTACTTC.

This clone was counted a few times. CDR3 in amino acids: CAWSGLAGSTDTQYF. The DNA for the CDR3 is TGTGCCTGGAGTGGACTAGCGGGAAGCACAGATACGCAGTATTTT. The chain links TRBV30 to TRBJ2-3, with 11 positions matching TRBD2. With V trimmed by 1 base and J by 0 bases, 0 bases remained unmatched. This CDR3 contains 15 residues. Germline V gene sequence: CDR1 GTSNPN, CDR2 SVGIG (reference sequence). Variable domain in full (rest from reference TRBV30 and TRBJ2-3): SQTIHQWPATLVQPVGSPLSLECTVEGTSNPNLYWYRQAAGRGLQLLFYSVGIGQISSEVPQNLSASRPQDRQFILSSKKLLLSDSGFYLCAWSGLAGSTDTQYFGPGTRLTVL.

The chain joins TRBV4-1 to TRBJ2-5, with TRBD1 matching 8 bases. After removal of 0 bases from V and 4 bases from J, the junction contained 7 bases not matched to a gene. Germline CDR1 MGHRA, CDR2 YSYEKL. The CDR3 spans 16 residues. The CDR3 reads CASSQERTGLGETQYF. The CDR3 coding sequence is TGCGCCAGCAGCCAAGAGAGGACAGGGTTGGGAGAGACCCAGTACTTC.